What follows describes a single T cell receptor (beta chain). Using immunoSEQ multiplex PCR, the repertoire was profiled, and TCRdb retains in-frame clones only, with some absent. The sample contains approximately 150,000 clones, approximately 90% of which appear only once. CDR1 MDHEN and CDR2 SYDVKM come from the germline V gene. CDR3 length equals 15 residues. Trimming removed 8 bases from V and 4 bases from J; junction bases left unmatched: 8. This sample stems from a study of blood T cell repertoires in COVID-19. The J gene is TRBJ2-1, the V gene TRBV28; TRBD2 matches 10 bases. Source material: peripheral blood. The sequence came from a human donor in a cohort sampled during active COVID-19. The CDR3 DNA reads TGTGCCAGCGTTGAGCGGGGGGGCCAGTACAATGAGCAGTTCTTC. Its protein product is CASVERGGQYNEQFF. The full variable domain, its missing parts supplied by reference TRBV28 and TRBJ2-1, is DVKVTQSSRYLVKRTGEKVFLECVQDMDHENMFWYRQDPGLGLRLIYFSYDVKMKEKGDIPEGYSVSREKKERFSLILESASTNQTSMYLCASVERGGQYNEQFFGPGTRLTVL.